The next 8 T cell receptor beta chains were all read from a single sample in a study of cytomegalovirus exposure and HLA in healthy donors (dated by TCRdb to the late 2010s). The library came from the immunoSEQ multiplex PCR assay. A mixture of 60 forward primers for TCR Vbeta segments and 13 reverse primers for TCR Jbeta segments was used in the multiplex PCR. The source is immuneACCESS, and TCRdb retained only in-frame sequences with V and J called. Part of the clones is not carried over; for the studies checked, unresolved V genes explain less than half of this, and the remainder is unexplained. The table for this sample lists roughly 150,000 clones; over 75% of them were counted only once. The ten largest clones take up about 1.7% of the sample. The specimen sequenced was PBMCs. The receptor set was obtained from a woman in her thirties in good health and CMV-seronegative.

This chain uses TRBV5-4 with TRBJ1-1; D is possibly TRBD1 (6 bases). The germline gives CDR1 SGHNT, CDR2 YYREEE (reference sequence). The CDR3 has 13 amino acids. V dropped 3 bases and J dropped 4 bases, with 10 bases sitting between them. The CDR3 DNA reads as TGTGCCAGCAGCTCAGGGGCGAGCACTGAAGCTTTCTTT. Translation: CASSSGASTEAFF. The full variable domain, its missing parts supplied by reference TRBV5-4 and TRBJ1-1, is ETGVTQSPTHLIKTRGQQVTLRCSSQSGHNTVSWYQQALGQGPQFIFQYYREEENGRGNFPPRFSGLQFPNYSSELNVNALELDDSALYLCASSSGASTEAFFGQGTRLTVV.

The CDR3 sequence: CASRKGQMNTEAFF. In DNA form, the CDR3 reads TGTGCCAGCAGAAAGGGACAGATGAACACTGAAGCTTTCTTT. The chain is built from TRBV7-3 and TRBJ1-1, with 7 bases that match TRBD1. With 6 bases clipped from V and 0 bases from J, the junction kept 4 bases outside the gene matches. This CDR3 is built from 14 residues. Germline V gives CDR1 SGHTA, CDR2 FQGTGA.

V is TRBV4-1 and J is TRBJ2-2; TRBD1 agrees at 9 bases. This CDR3 spans 18 amino acids. Germline lookup yields CDR1 MGHRA and CDR2 YSYEKL. V dropped 3 bases and J dropped 0; count of bases not matched to a gene: 8. The CDR3 is CASSHPIWDRANTGELFF. The CDR3 region has the DNA TGCGCCAGCAGCCACCCAATTTGGGACAGGGCGAACACCGGGGAGCTGTTTTTT.

The chain couples TRBV11-3 to TRBJ2-7, with 9 bases matching TRBD1. The CDR3 consists of 15 residues. The germline CDR1 and CDR2 sequences are SGHNT and YENEEA. The J segment lost 3 bases and the V segment lost 5 bases, leaving 8 bases of the junction unmatched. CDR3 nucleotides: TGTGCCAGCAGCGACGGCCCGACAGGGGGCTACGAGCAGTACTTC. It is translated as CASSDGPTGGYEQYF.

In its sample, this clone was seen a few times. The chain uses TRBV5-6 and TRBJ2-7; TRBD2 matches 8 bases. Trimming at V came to 3 bases and at J to 2 bases, leaving 7 bases not matched to a gene. The CDR3 contains 15 residues. Germline CDR1 SGHDT, CDR2 YYEEEE. CDR3 region: CASSSGRGGAYEQYF. The DNA for the CDR3 is TGTGCCAGCAGCTCAGGTCGGGGGGGTGCCTACGAGCAGTACTTC.

The chain is built from TRBV25-1 and TRBJ1-1, with 8 positions matching TRBD1. With 5 bases clipped from V and 4 bases from J, the junction kept 9 bases outside the gene matches. This CDR3 has 15 amino acids. In germline, CDR1 is MGHDK, CDR2 SYGVNS. CDR3: CASSILTGAATEAFF. The CDR3, as DNA: TGTGCCAGCAGTATTCTGACAGGGGCGGCCACTGAAGCTTTCTTT.

V usage is TRBV9 and J usage is TRBJ2-2; D is perhaps TRBD2 (6 bases). The CDR3 length is 14 residues. CDR1 is SGDLS, CDR2 YYNGEE, per germline. V was clipped by 2 bases and J by 5 bases, with 10 bases between them. CDR3 coding DNA: TGTGCCAGCAGCGTGGGGCGGGGTACCGGGGAGCTGTTTTTT. Translated, it gives CASSVGRGTGELFF.

J is TRBJ2-7 and V is TRBV10-3; the D gene is possibly TRBD1 (5 bases). V dropped 11 bases and J dropped 0 bases, with 11 bases sitting between them. Looked up from germline, CDR1 is ENHRY and CDR2 is SYGVKD. This CDR3 is built from 12 residues. Here the CDR3 reads CAVGDSSYEQYF. CDR3 in DNA: TGTGCCGTAGGCGACAGCTCCTACGAGCAGTACTTC.